The T cell receptor (beta chain) described here comes from a study of T cells in Graves' hyperthyroidism and ophthalmopathy. Points from the study as a whole: Ophthalmopathy prediction by the model preceded onset by a median approximately 5.9 months. Ophthalmopathy was told apart from stable hyperthyroidism by a 13 V-J model.

TCR beta CDR3 sequences were amplified from RNA transcripts. In the first-round RT-PCR of the TCR CDR3, the HTBI primer set was used. Each CDR3 protein is one row after TCRdb ran MiXCR on the multiplex PCR reads. Counted here are 750,000 to 950,000 distinct CDR3 sequences, roughly 40% occurring once; the ten biggest clones make up more than 7%. Germline-derived CDR1 and CDR2 are DFQATT and SNEGSKA (reference sequence). The CDR3 sequence is 14 residues long. V lost 4 bases and J lost 7, with 14 bases in between. There are many counts of this clonotype. Its matching antigen is unknown. When ophthalmopathy did not progress within 18 months, Graves' hyperthyroidism was considered stable. Hyperthyroidism patients were newly diagnosed, had disease duration under 2 months, and were aged 18 to 65 years.

V is TRBV20-1 and J is TRBJ1-6; D is perhaps TRBD1 (5 bases). What was sequenced was blood. The source is a young man with Graves' hyperthyroidism. This CDR3 reads CSANAGTGNSPLHF. The CDR3 DNA reads TGCAGTGCTAATGCAGGGACGGGGAATTCACCCCTCCACTTT.